Sequencing of this T cell receptor (beta chain) was carried out in a study of CD8+CD57+ T cells in acquired aplastic anemia. Using genomic DNA as the template, TCR beta VDJ and CDR3 profiling was carried out. TCRdb recomputed calls from the reads with MiXCR, one row per CDR3 protein. The sample has about 100,000 distinct CDR3 sequences, less than 65% seen once. V was trimmed by 4 bases and J by 5 bases, leaving 8 bases between them. The CDR3 runs to 12 residues. Germline CDR1 MNHNS, CDR2 SASEGT. This clonotype was counted at least ten times. This TCR was recovered from a human donor in good health, serving as a control. V usage is TRBV6-1 and J usage is TRBJ1-1; D gene unclear. Sequenced sample: sorted CD4+, CD8+, or CD8+CD57+ T cells (not recorded which) from PBMCs. The CDR3 region is CASSVRGTEAFF. The DNA for the CDR3 is TGTGCCAGCAGTGTACGCGGGACTGAAGCTTTCTTT.